One and the same sample provided the 5 T cell receptor beta chains below, sequenced in a study of blood T cell repertoires in COVID-19. Only in-frame clones appear in the TCRdb table, and some are missing; sequencing was by immunoSEQ multiplex PCR. The data contain approximately 170,000 clones, 80% to 90% of them seen just once; the ten biggest clones take up approximately 2%. The source material was peripheral blood. The source is a woman of 80 years or more with acute or convalescent COVID-19.

The V and J genes are TRBV5-1 and TRBJ2-5; 7 nucleotides agree with TRBD1. Unmatched junction bases numbered 6, after V lost 4 bases and J lost 3 bases. Germline assignment: CDR1 SGHRS and CDR2 YFSETQ. The CDR3 length is 14 residues. In nucleotides, the CDR3 is TGCGCCAGCAGCGTGTCCGGGACAGAAGAGACCCAGTACTTC. It codes for CASSVSGTEETQYF.

The chain combines TRBV28 with TRBJ1-5, with TRBD1 identical over 9 bases. Germline V CDR1 and CDR2: MDHEN, SYDVKM. CDR3 length: 15 residues. The ends lost 6 bases at V and 0 bases at J; junction bases unmatched: 3. CDR3 amino acids: CASSLTGGSNQPQHF. The CDR3 DNA sequence: TGTGCCAGCAGCCTGACAGGGGGTAGCAATCAGCCCCAGCATTTT.

The rearrangement uses TRBV28 and TRBJ2-5; D perhaps matches TRBD1 (5 bases). V lost 1 base to trimming and J lost 3 bases, with 9 bases between them. The CDR3 consists of 14 residues. CDR1 and CDR2 from the germline V gene are MDHEN and SYDVKM. CDR3 sequence (DNA): TGTGCCAGCAGTTTATCGGGCAGGGAAGAGACCCAGTACTTC. Translating gives CASSLSGREETQYF.

V and J are TRBV5-5 and TRBJ2-2; no definite D call. The CDR3 covers 16 residues. Deletions cut 2 bases from V and 8 bases from J, with 19 bases between. Germline V gives CDR1 SGHKS, CDR2 YYEKEE (reference sequence). Here the CDR3 DNA reads TGTGCCAGCAGCTTTCGACACCCAAGTTTGGGTGGGGAGCTGTTTTTT. Translating it yields CASSFRHPSLGGELFF.

The chain carries TRBV30 and TRBJ2-1; TRBD1 is a possible D gene (6 bases). The CDR3 extends over 13 amino acids. V was cut by 3 bases and J by 8 bases, with 14 bases left in between. CDR1 is GTSNPN, CDR2 SVGIG, per germline (reference sequence). The CDR3 DNA is TGTGCCTGGAGAACACAGGGAGTTGATGAGCAGTTCTTC. Translated: CAWRTQGVDEQFF.